Following are 13 T cell receptor beta chains from one sample sequenced in a study of a mutant IDH1 vaccine in newly diagnosed glioma. Their specific antigens are unknown. Time point described: week 23, last vaccination. The content of each vaccine dose was 300 ug of mutant IDH1 20-mer peptide, and topical imiquimod accompanied it. Sequencing used immunoSEQ multiplex PCR; TCRdb keeps in-frame clones, though not all of them. Among about 54,000 clones listed, around 86% were seen once. The material sequenced was PBMCs, taken from a glioma patient whose treatment included an IDH1 peptide vaccine. These receptors all stem from a man between 40 and 49 years old with glioma.

The rearrangement joins TRBV6-5 to TRBJ2-1; D is possibly TRBD1 or TRBD2 (5 bases each). Germline loops: CDR1 MNHEY, CDR2 SVGAGI. V lost 6 bases to trimming and J lost 7 bases, with 19 bases between them. This CDR3 comprises 15 residues. In DNA, the CDR3 is TGTGCCAGCAGCCTACGAGGGGAGAGAGTGAATGAGCAGTTCTTC. The encoded protein is CASSLRGERVNEQFF.

V is TRBV6-5 and J is TRBJ2-4; no definite D call. The CDR3 is 15 residues long. CDR1 and CDR2 (germline): MNHEY, SVGAGI. Trimming took 4 bases from V and 3 from J, leaving 13 bases between them. This CDR3 reads CASSSSSAGKNIQYF. The CDR3 DNA sequence: TGTGCCAGCAGTTCTTCATCGGCCGGCAAAAACATTCAGTACTTC.

This clone was seen only a few times. The chain joins TRBV15 to TRBJ2-3; 12 nucleotides agree with TRBD2. Trimming took 4 bases from V and 2 from J; bases not matched to a gene: 1. The CDR3 sequence is 15 residues long. CDR1 and CDR2 from the germline V gene are LNHNV and YYDKDF (reference sequence). The CDR3 loop reads CATSTSGRATDTQYF. The DNA of the CDR3 is TGTGCCACCAGCACTAGCGGGAGGGCCACAGATACGCAGTATTTT.

The J gene is TRBJ2-7, the V gene TRBV7-2, with 11 bases fitting TRBD1. With V trimmed by 1 base and J by 3 bases, 11 bases remained unmatched. The germline V gene has CDR1 SGHTA and CDR2 FQGNSA. The CDR3 has 18 residues. Here the CDR3 DNA reads TGTGCCAGCAGCTTAGTTTCAGTGTGGGGGACAGGGGGCTACGAGCAGTACTTC. Residues: CASSLVSVWGTGGYEQYF.

This clone was found a few times. The rearrangement links TRBV5-6 to TRBJ2-7; D unresolved. The CDR3 runs 13 residues. Germline lookup yields CDR1 SGHDT and CDR2 YYEEEE. The ends were cut back, 8 bases at V and 3 bases at J, with 15 bases in the middle. CDR3 residues: CASSLPNRYEQYF. In DNA form, the CDR3 reads TGTGCCAGTTCCCTGCCGAACCGCTACGAGCAGTACTTC.

The V call is TRBV2, the J call TRBJ2-3; 7 nucleotides match TRBD2. The germline CDR1 and CDR2 sequences are SNHLY and FYNNEI. The V segment lost 5 bases and the J segment 2 bases; nucleotides outside the gene matches: 1. CDR3 length: 13 amino acids. CDR3 DNA sequence: TGTGCCAGCAGTAGCGGGAACACAGATACGCAGTATTTT. Protein product: CASSSGNTDTQYF.

V usage is TRBV29-1 and J usage is TRBJ2-2, with 8 bases fitting TRBD2. The CDR3 extends over 13 amino acids. CDR1 and CDR2 (germline): SQVTM, ANQGSEA. The junction had 2 bases not matched to a gene; V was cut back by 3 bases and J by 5 bases. CDR3 nucleotides: TGCAGCGTTGACCCTAGCGGGACCGGGGAGCTGTTTTTT. Translated, it gives CSVDPSGTGELFF.

V and J are TRBV4-2 and TRBJ2-7; 7 bases fit TRBD2. The CDR3 is 16 amino acids. Germline trimming cut 1 base from V and 4 bases from J; bases unmatched to any gene: 10. Germline V gene lookup returns CDR1 LGHNA and CDR2 YNFKEQ. CDR3 protein: CASSQGAGNGVYEQYF. CDR3 DNA: TGTGCCAGCAGCCAAGGAGCGGGGAATGGGGTTTACGAGCAGTACTTC.

The chain has TRBV7-6 and TRBJ1-5; D might be TRBD1 (5 bases). Trimming removed 5 bases at V and 6 bases at J, with 14 bases between. Per the germline V gene, CDR1 is SGHVS and CDR2 is FNYEAQ. CDR3 size: 14 residues. The CDR3 is CASSITGGTQPQHF. CDR3 DNA sequence: TGTGCCAGCAGCATTACGGGGGGGACTCAGCCCCAGCATTTT.

The chain couples TRBV11-2 to TRBJ2-5, with D perhaps given as TRBD1 or TRBD2 (6 bases each). The CDR3 loop spans 15 amino acids. V was clipped by 4 bases and J by 5 bases, with 17 bases between them. Germline V gene lookup returns CDR1 SGHAT and CDR2 FQNNGV. The CDR3 region is CASSSQGSGGETQYF. CDR3 nucleotide sequence: TGTGCCAGCAGCTCACAGGGTTCTGGGGGGGAGACCCAGTACTTC.

The chain joins TRBV20-1 to TRBJ2-7; a weak D match, TRBD1 (6 bases). The CDR3 loop spans 11 amino acids. With 6 bases removed from V and 7 bases from J, the gap between germline ends came to 13 bases. Germline-derived CDR1 and CDR2 are DFQATT and SNEGSKA (reference sequence). CDR3 amino acids: CSAPDSEEQYF. Here the CDR3 DNA reads TGCAGTGCCCCGGACAGTGAAGAGCAGTACTTC.

The V gene is TRBV6-1, the J gene TRBJ1-1, with D uncertain. This CDR3 is built from 15 residues. From germline, CDR1 is MNHNS and CDR2 SASEGT. Trimming removed 4 bases from V and 1 base from J, with 13 bases in between. CDR3 DNA sequence: TGTGCCAGCAGTGTGGAGGAACTACCGAACACTGAAGCTTTCTTT. Translating gives CASSVEELPNTEAFF.

The rearrangement links TRBV6-5 to TRBJ2-1; 9 bases map to TRBD2. Trimming cost V 0 bases and J 7 bases; bases outside gene matches: 7. Germline loops: CDR1 MNHEY, CDR2 SVGAGI. The CDR3 totals 16 residues. CDR3 coding DNA: TGTGCCAGCAGTTACTCGATAGGACTAGCGATGAATGAGCAGTTCTTC. It translates to CASSYSIGLAMNEQFF.